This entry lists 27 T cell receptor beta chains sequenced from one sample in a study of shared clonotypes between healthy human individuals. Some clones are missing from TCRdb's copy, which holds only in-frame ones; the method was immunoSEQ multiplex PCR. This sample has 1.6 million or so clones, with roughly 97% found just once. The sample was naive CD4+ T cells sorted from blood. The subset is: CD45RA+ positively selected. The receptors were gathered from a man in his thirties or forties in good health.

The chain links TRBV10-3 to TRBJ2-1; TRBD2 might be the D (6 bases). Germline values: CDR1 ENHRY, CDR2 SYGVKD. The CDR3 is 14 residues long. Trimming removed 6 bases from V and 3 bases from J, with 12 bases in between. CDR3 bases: TGTGCCATCAGAAGACTAGATAACTACAATGAGCAGTTCTTC. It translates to CAIRRLDNYNEQFF.

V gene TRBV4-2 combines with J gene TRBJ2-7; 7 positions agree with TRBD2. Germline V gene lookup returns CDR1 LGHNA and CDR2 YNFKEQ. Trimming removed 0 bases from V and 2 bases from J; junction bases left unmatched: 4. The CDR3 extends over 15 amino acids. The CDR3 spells CASSQDPREAYEQYF. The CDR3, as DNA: TGTGCCAGCAGCCAAGATCCCCGGGAGGCCTACGAGCAGTACTTC.

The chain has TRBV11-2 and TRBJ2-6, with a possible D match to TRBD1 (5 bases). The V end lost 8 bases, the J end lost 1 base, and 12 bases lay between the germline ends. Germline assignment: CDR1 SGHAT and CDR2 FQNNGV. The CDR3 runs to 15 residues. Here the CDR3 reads CASSDSLSGANVLTF. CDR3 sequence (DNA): TGTGCCAGCTCTGACAGTCTATCTGGGGCCAACGTCCTGACTTTC.

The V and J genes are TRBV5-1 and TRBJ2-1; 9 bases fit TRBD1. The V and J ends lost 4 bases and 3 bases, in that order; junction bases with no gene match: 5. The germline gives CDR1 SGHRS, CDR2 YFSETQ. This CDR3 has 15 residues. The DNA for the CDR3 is TGCGCCAGCAGCGCCGGGACAGGGCTCTACAATGAGCAGTTCTTC. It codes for CASSAGTGLYNEQFF.

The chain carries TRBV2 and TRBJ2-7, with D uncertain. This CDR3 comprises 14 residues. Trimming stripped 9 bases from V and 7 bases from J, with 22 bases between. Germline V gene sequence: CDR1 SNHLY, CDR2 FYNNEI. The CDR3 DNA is TGTGCCAGTTGCCCTACCGGACCCGGAAGTGAGCAGTACTTC. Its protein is CASCPTGPGSEQYF.

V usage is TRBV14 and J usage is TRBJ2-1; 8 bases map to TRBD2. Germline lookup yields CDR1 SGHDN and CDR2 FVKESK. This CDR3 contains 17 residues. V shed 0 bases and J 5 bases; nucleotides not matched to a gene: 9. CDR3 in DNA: TGTGCCAGCAGCCAAGATCTAGTTAGCGGGAACCACAATGAGCAGTTCTTC. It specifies CASSQDLVSGNHNEQFF. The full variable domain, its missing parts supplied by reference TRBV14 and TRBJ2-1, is EAGVTQFPSHSVIEKGQTVTLRCDPISGHDNLYWYRRVMGKEIKFLLHFVKESKQDESGMPNNRFLAERTGGTYSTLKVQPAELEDSGVYFCASSQDLVSGNHNEQFFGPGTRLTVL.

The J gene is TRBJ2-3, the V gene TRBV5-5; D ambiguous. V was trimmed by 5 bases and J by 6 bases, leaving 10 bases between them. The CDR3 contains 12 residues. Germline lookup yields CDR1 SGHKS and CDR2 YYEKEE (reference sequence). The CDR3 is CASSLRSDTQYF. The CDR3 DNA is TGTGCCAGCAGTTTACGCTCGGATACGCAGTATTTT.

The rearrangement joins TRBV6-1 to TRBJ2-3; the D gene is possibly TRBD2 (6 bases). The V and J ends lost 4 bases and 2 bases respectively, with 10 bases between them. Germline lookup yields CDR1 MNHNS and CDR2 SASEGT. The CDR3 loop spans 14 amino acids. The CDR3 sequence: CASSGGDPTDTQYF. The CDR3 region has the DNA TGTGCCAGCAGTGGGGGGGACCCCACAGATACGCAGTATTTT.

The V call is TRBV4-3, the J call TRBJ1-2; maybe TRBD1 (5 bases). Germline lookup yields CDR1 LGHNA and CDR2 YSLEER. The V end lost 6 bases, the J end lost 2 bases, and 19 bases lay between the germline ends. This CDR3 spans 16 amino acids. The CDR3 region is CASSQSTLGDNYGYTF. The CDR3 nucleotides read TGCGCCAGCAGTCAATCAACTCTGGGGGACAACTATGGCTACACCTTC.

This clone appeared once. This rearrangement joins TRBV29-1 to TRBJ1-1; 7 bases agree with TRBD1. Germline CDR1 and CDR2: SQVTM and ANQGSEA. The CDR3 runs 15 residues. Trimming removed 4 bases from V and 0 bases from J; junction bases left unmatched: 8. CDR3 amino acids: CSVAKGAAVNTEAFF. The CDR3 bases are TGCAGCGTTGCTAAGGGGGCGGCGGTGAACACTGAAGCTTTCTTT.

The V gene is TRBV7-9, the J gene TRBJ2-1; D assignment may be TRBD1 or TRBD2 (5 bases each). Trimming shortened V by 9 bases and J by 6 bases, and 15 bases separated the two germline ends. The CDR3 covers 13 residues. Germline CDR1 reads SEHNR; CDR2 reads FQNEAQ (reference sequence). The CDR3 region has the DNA TGTGCCAGTCAGAGTGGGGCGGGCAATGAGCAGTTCTTC. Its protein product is CASQSGAGNEQFF.

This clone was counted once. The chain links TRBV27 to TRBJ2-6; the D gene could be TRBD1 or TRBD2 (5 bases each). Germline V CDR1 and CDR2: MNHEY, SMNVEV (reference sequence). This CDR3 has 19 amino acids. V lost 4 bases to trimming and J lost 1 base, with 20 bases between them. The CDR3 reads CASSSGWGNPLSGANVLTF. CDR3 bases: TGTGCCAGCAGTTCGGGCTGGGGGAATCCCCTGTCTGGGGCCAACGTCCTGACTTTC.

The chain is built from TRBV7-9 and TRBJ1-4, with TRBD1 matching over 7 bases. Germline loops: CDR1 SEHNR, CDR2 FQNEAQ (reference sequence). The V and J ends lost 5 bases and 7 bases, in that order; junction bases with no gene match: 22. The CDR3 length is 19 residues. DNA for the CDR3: TGTGCCAGCAGCCTACCCAGCAACAGGGGTTTGAGTCGAAGTGAAAAACTGTTTTTT. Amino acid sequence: CASSLPSNRGLSRSEKLFF. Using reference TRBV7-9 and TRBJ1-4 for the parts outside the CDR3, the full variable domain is DTGVSQNPRHKITKRGQNVTFRCDPISEHNRLYWYRQTLGQGPEFLTYFQNEAQLEKSRLLSDRFSAERPKGSFSTLEIQRTEQGDSAMYLCASSLPSNRGLSRSEKLFFGSGTQLSVL.

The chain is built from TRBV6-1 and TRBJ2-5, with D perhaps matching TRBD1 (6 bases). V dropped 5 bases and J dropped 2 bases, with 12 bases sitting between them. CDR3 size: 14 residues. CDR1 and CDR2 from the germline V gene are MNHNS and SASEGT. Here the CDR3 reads CASSSGQWQETQYF. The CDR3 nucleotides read TGTGCCAGCAGTTCAGGACAGTGGCAAGAGACCCAGTACTTC.

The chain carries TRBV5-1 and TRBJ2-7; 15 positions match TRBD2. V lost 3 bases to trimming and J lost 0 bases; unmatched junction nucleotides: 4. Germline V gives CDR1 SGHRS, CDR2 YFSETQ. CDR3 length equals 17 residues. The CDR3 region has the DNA TGCGCCAGCAGCTACGGACTAGCGGGAGGGAGCTCCTACGAGCAGTACTTC. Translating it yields CASSYGLAGGSSYEQYF.

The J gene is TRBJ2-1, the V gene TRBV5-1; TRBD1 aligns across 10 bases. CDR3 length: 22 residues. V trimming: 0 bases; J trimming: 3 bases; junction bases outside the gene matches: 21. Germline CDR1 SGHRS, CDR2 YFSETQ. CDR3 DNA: TGCGCCAGCAGCTTGGCGTCCCCCGGGACAGGGGCCGCGAGAGGGATCTACAATGAGCAGTTCTTC. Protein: CASSLASPGTGAARGIYNEQFF.

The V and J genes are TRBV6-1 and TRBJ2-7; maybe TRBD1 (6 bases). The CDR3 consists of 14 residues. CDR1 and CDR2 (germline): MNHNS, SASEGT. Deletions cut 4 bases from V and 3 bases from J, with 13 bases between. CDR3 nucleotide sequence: TGTGCCAGCAGTGTGGGGGACACTAACTACGAGCAGTACTTC. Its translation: CASSVGDTNYEQYF.

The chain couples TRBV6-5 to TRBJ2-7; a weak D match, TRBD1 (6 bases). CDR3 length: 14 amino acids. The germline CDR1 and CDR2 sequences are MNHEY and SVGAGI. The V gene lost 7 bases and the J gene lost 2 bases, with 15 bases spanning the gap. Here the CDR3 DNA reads TGTGCCAGCATCCAGCGGACAGCTCCCTACGAGCAGTACTTC. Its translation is CASIQRTAPYEQYF.

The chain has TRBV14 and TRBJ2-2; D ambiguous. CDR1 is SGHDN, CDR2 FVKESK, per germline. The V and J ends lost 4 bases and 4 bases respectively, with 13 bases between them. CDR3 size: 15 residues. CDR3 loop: CASSPFKGPTGELFF. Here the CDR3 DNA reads TGTGCCAGCAGCCCATTTAAGGGCCCCACCGGGGAGCTGTTTTTT.

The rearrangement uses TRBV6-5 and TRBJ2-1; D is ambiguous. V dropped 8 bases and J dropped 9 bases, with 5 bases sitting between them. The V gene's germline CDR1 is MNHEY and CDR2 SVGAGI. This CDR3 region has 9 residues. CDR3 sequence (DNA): TGTGCCAGCGGTCCTGAGCAGTTCTTC. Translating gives CASGPEQFF.

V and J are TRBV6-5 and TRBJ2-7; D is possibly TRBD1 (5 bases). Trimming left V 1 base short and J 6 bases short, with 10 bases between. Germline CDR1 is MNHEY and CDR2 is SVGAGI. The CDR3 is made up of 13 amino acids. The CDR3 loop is CASSYFQGTEQYF. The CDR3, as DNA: TGTGCCAGCAGTTACTTTCAGGGTACCGAGCAGTACTTC.

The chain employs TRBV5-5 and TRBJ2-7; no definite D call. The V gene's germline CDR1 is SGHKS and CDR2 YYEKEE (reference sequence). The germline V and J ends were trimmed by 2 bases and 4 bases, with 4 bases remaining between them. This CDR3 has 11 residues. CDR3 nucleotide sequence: TGTGCCAGCAGCTTAAAGTACGAGCAGTACTTC. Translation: CASSLKYEQYF.

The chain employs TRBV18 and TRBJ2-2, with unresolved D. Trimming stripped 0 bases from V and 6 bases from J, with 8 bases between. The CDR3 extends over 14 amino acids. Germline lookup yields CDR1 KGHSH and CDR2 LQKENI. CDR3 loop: CASSPPASPGELFF. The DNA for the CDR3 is TGTGCCAGCTCACCACCAGCTTCCCCCGGGGAGCTGTTTTTT.

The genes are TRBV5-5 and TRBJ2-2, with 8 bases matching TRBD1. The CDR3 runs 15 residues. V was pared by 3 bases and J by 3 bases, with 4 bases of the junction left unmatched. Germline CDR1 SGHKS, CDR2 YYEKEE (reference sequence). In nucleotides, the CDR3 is TGTGCCAGCAGCTCTCGACAGGGGTACACCGGGGAGCTGTTTTTT. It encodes CASSSRQGYTGELFF.

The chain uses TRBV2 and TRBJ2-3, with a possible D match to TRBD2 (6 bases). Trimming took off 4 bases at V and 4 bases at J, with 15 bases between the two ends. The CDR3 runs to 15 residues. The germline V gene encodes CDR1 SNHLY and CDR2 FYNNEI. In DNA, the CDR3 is TGTGCCAGCAGTGGGGGACTTACTAGAGCAGATACGCAGTATTTT. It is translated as CASSGGLTRADTQYF. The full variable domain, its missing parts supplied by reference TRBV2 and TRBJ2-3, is EPEVTQTPSHQVTQMGQEVILRCVPISNHLYFYWYRQILGQKVEFLVSFYNNEISEKSEIFDDQFSVERPDGSNFTLKIRSTKLEDSAMYFCASSGGLTRADTQYFGPGTRLTVL.

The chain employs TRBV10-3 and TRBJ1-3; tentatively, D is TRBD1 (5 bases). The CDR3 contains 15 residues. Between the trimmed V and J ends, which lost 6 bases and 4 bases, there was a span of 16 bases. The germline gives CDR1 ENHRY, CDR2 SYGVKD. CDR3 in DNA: TGTGCCATCAGAGGGCCCGAGGGGCCCGGAAACACCATATATTTT. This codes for CAIRGPEGPGNTIYF.

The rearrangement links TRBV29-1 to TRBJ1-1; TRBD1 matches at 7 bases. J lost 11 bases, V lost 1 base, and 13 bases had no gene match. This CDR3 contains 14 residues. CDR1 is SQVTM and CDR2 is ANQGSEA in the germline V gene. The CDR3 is CSVEARQGAVQAFF. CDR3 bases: TGCAGCGTTGAAGCAAGACAGGGCGCTGTTCAGGCTTTCTTT.